Each of the 26 T cell receptor beta chains below was sequenced from the same sample in a study of OX40 agonist ivuxolimab in advanced cancers. TCRdb keeps only in-frame clones here, not all; method: immunoSEQ multiplex PCR. This table holds 20,000 to 30,000 clones, about 86% found once. Sequenced here: CD4+ or CD8+ T cells sorted from blood, sampled in a trial of the OX40 agonist ivuxolimab. The receptors come from an adult with an advanced solid tumor such as melanoma, head and neck, liver or kidney cancer.

This chain links TRBV9 with TRBJ1-1; D might be TRBD1 (5 bases). This CDR3 is built from 15 residues. Germline loops: CDR1 SGDLS, CDR2 YYNGEE. V was cut by 3 bases and J by 1 base, with 13 bases left in between. The CDR3 DNA is TGTGCCAGCAGCGCCGGGCCGGGGGGGAACACTGAAGCTTTCTTT. As protein: CASSAGPGGNTEAFF. Using reference TRBV9 and TRBJ1-1 for the parts outside the CDR3, the full variable domain is DSGVTQTPKHLITATGQRVTLRCSPRSGDLSVYWYQQSLDQGLQFLIQYYNGEERAKGNILERFSAQQFPDLHSELNLSSLELGDSALYFCASSAGPGGNTEAFFGQGTRLTVV.

The chain employs TRBV19 and TRBJ2-7, with TRBD2 matching over 9 bases. Germline V CDR1 and CDR2: LNHDA, SQIVND (reference sequence). CDR3 length: 15 residues. Losses at the gene ends were 3 bases for V and 4 bases for J; bases not matched to a gene: 7. The CDR3 DNA reads TGTGCCAGTAGTATCCTAGCGGGACGAGTATACGAGCAGTACTTC. As protein: CASSILAGRVYEQYF.

The chain is built from TRBV15 and TRBJ2-2; D unclear. The CDR3 is made up of 14 amino acids. The V gene's germline CDR1 is LNHNV and CDR2 YYDKDF (reference sequence). Trimming took off 1 base at V and 3 bases at J, with 6 bases between the two ends. The CDR3 bases are TGTGCCACCAGCAGAGGACCCTACACCGGGGAGCTGTTTTTT. Translation gives CATSRGPYTGELFF.

For this clone: This sample also contains other DNA sequences that code for the same CDR3. V is TRBV6-1 and J is TRBJ1-5; D remains unclear. This CDR3 has 14 residues. CDR1 is MNHNS and CDR2 is SASEGT in the germline V gene. Trimming removed 6 bases at V and 3 bases at J, with 12 bases between. CDR3: CASSPVYSNQPQHF. For the CDR3, the DNA is TGTGCCAGCAGCCCCGTCTATTCCAATCAGCCCCAGCATTTT.

The V call is TRBV9, the J call TRBJ2-1; weak D call: TRBD2 (6 bases). Deletions cut 0 bases from V and 1 base from J, with 8 bases between. The length of the CDR3 is 15 residues. The germline V gene encodes CDR1 SGDLS and CDR2 YYNGEE. CDR3 sequence reads: CASSVAGESYNEQFF. As DNA, the CDR3 is TGTGCCAGCAGCGTAGCGGGAGAGTCCTACAATGAGCAGTTCTTC.

The rearrangement joins TRBV28 to TRBJ2-7; D possibly corresponds to TRBD2 (6 bases). Trimming removed 6 bases at V and 1 base at J, with 16 bases between. Germline CDR1 is MDHEN and CDR2 is SYDVKM. CDR3 size: 15 residues. CDR3 loop: CASSPFWRESYEQYF. CDR3 DNA sequence: TGTGCCAGCAGCCCTTTTTGGCGGGAATCCTACGAGCAGTACTTC.

The chain combines TRBV7-9 with TRBJ2-3, with TRBD1 identical over 7 bases. Germline CDR1 is SEHNR and CDR2 is FQNEAQ (reference sequence). After removal of 4 bases from V and 1 base from J, the junction contained 8 bases not matched to a gene. The CDR3 runs 16 residues. CDR3 residues: CASSSPGQRRTDTQYF. CDR3 nucleotide sequence: TGTGCCAGCAGCTCTCCGGGACAGAGACGCACAGATACGCAGTATTTT. The full variable domain, its missing parts supplied by reference TRBV7-9 and TRBJ2-3, is DTGVSQNPRHKITKRGQNVTFRCDPISEHNRLYWYRQTLGQGPEFLTYFQNEAQLEKSRLLSDRFSAERPKGSFSTLEIQRTEQGDSAMYLCASSSPGQRRTDTQYFGPGTRLTVL.

The chain joins TRBV7-2 to TRBJ1-6; D is ambiguous. V shed 5 bases and J shed 5 bases, with 13 bases lying between them. The V gene's germline CDR1 is SGHTA and CDR2 FQGNSA. CDR3 length equals 15 residues. The CDR3 DNA reads as TGTGCCAGCAGCCCCGAGTGGGGAGATAATTCACCCCTCCACTTT. Amino acid sequence: CASSPEWGDNSPLHF.

The chain combines TRBV11-3 with TRBJ2-1, with 9 positions matching TRBD2. CDR1 and CDR2 from the germline V gene are SGHNT and YENEEA. The CDR3 has 14 amino acids. V shed 3 bases, J shed 6 bases, and the junction held 3 bases outside the gene matches. As DNA, the CDR3 is TGTGCCAGCAGCTTGAAACTAGCGGGCAATGAGCAGTTCTTC. Translating gives CASSLKLAGNEQFF.

This chain connects TRBV5-4 to TRBJ2-1; TRBD2 matches 8 bases. The CDR3 totals 17 residues. V shed 3 bases and J 0 bases; nucleotides not matched to a gene: 8. Germline-derived CDR1 and CDR2 are SGHNT and YYREEE (reference sequence). This CDR3 is CASSSPERETSYNEQFF. The CDR3 coding sequence is TGTGCCAGCAGCTCTCCTGAGCGGGAGACCTCCTACAATGAGCAGTTCTTC.

V gene TRBV6-1 combines with J gene TRBJ2-1; 7 positions match TRBD1. Germline V gene sequence: CDR1 MNHNS, CDR2 SASEGT. Trimming at V came to 3 bases and at J to 8 bases, leaving 10 bases not matched to a gene. This CDR3 region has 15 residues. CDR3: CASSEKQGSKDEQFF. The CDR3 DNA reads TGTGCCAGCAGTGAGAAACAGGGGTCTAAGGATGAGCAGTTCTTC.

This chain uses TRBV9 with TRBJ1-5, with 10 bases fitting TRBD1. The CDR3 extends over 16 amino acids. V trimming: 4 bases; J trimming: 2 bases; junction bases outside the gene matches: 6. The germline CDR1 and CDR2 sequences are SGDLS and YYNGEE. The CDR3 spells CASSPSGTGGNQPQHF. The CDR3 DNA sequence: TGTGCCAGCAGCCCCTCGGGGACAGGGGGCAATCAGCCCCAGCATTTT.

CDR3 in amino acids: CATGKGETNTIYF. The CDR3, as DNA: TGTGCCACGGGGAAGGGGGAGACGAACACCATATATTTT. This rearrangement joins TRBV10-3 to TRBJ1-3; the D gene is possibly TRBD1 (6 bases). The CDR3 covers 13 residues. The V end lost 10 bases, the J end lost 7 bases, and 17 bases lay between the germline ends. The germline gives CDR1 ENHRY, CDR2 SYGVKD.

This chain uses TRBV7-9 with TRBJ2-1; tentatively, D is TRBD2 (6 bases). Germline V CDR1 and CDR2: SEHNR, FQNEAQ (reference sequence). CDR3 length equals 17 residues. V was clipped by 5 bases and J by 2 bases, with 19 bases between them. The chain's CDR3 is CASSQRNGTWTYNEQFF. CDR3 bases: TGTGCCAGCAGCCAACGAAACGGGACTTGGACCTACAATGAGCAGTTCTTC.

The V gene is TRBV28, the J gene TRBJ2-1, with 7 nucleotides matching TRBD2. V shed 5 bases and J 3 bases; nucleotides not matched to a gene: 4. This CDR3 is built from 14 residues. Germline CDR1 is MDHEN and CDR2 is SYDVKM. CDR3: CASSPAGDYNEQFF. The CDR3 DNA is TGTGCCAGCAGTCCCGCGGGAGACTACAATGAGCAGTTCTTC.

The rearrangement links TRBV2 to TRBJ2-2; TRBD2 agrees at 13 bases. Germline V lookup: CDR1 SNHLY, CDR2 FYNNEI. CDR3 length equals 17 residues. V trimming: 6 bases; J trimming: 2 bases; junction bases outside the gene matches: 6. The CDR3 spells CASRVLAGGPNTGELFF. The DNA for the CDR3 is TGTGCCAGCAGAGTACTAGCGGGAGGGCCTAACACCGGGGAGCTGTTTTTT.

Only one count was recorded for this clone. The chain couples TRBV4-1 to TRBJ2-1, with 8 positions matching TRBD2. V shed 1 base, J shed 3 bases, and the junction held 8 bases outside the gene matches. Germline V gene lookup returns CDR1 MGHRA and CDR2 YSYEKL. The CDR3 has 17 residues. The DNA for the CDR3 is TGCGCCAGCAGCCAAGCATGGTGGCGGGAGGTCTACAATGAGCAGTTCTTC. It yields the protein CASSQAWWREVYNEQFF.

The chain has TRBV2 and TRBJ2-5, with TRBD1 matching over 7 bases. The J call may not be correct, given that the DNA end is closer to TRBJ2-7. This CDR3 is 12 amino acids long. Germline CDR1 SNHLY, CDR2 FYNNEI. In nucleotides, the CDR3 is TGTGCCAGTCGAGACAGGGTTAACGAGCAGTACTTC. Protein sequence: CASRDRVNEQYF.

The chain uses TRBV7-9 and TRBJ2-1; D remains unclear. The V gene's germline CDR1 is SEHNR and CDR2 FQNEAQ (reference sequence). This CDR3 spans 14 amino acids. The V end lost 1 base, the J end lost 0 bases, and 4 bases lay between the germline ends. The CDR3 reads CASSLGLSYNEQFF. The CDR3 coding sequence is TGTGCCAGCAGCTTAGGACTCTCCTACAATGAGCAGTTCTTC.

The chain is built from TRBV15 and TRBJ1-2, with TRBD1 identical over 10 bases. This CDR3 is built from 16 residues. V lost 3 bases, J lost 8 bases, and 12 bases stayed unmatched. Germline V gives CDR1 LNHNV, CDR2 YYDKDF (reference sequence). The chain's CDR3 is CATSSGSSGTGDGYTF. The CDR3 DNA is TGTGCCACCAGCAGCGGCAGTTCGGGGACAGGGGACGGCTACACCTTC.

The chain has TRBV13 and TRBJ2-5; D possibly corresponds to TRBD2 (5 bases). The CDR3 spans 13 residues. The germline V and J ends were trimmed by 1 base and 5 bases, with 8 bases remaining between them. The germline CDR1 and CDR2 sequences are PRHDT and FYEKMQ (reference sequence). DNA of the CDR3: TGTGCCAGCAGCTTAGAACTAGATGAGACCCAGTACTTC. Its translation is CASSLELDETQYF.

This clone was seen more than once but under ten times. The chain links TRBV2 to TRBJ1-1; no definite D call. This CDR3 region has 14 residues. V lost 3 bases and J lost 5, with 13 bases in between. Germline V gene data show CDR1 as SNHLY and CDR2 as FYNNEI. The CDR3 nucleotides are TGTGCCAGCAGTGACTATGGGCCGAGTACTGAAGCTTTCTTT. Its translation is CASSDYGPSTEAFF.

This clone was seen a handful of times. The chain has TRBV6-1 and TRBJ1-2; D uncertain. Germline V gene lookup returns CDR1 MNHNS and CDR2 SASEGT. The CDR3 sequence is 11 residues long. V was cut by 6 bases and J by 5 bases, with 7 bases left in between. The CDR3 protein is CASRRKYGYTF. The DNA of the CDR3 is TGTGCCAGCAGACGCAAGTATGGCTACACCTTC.

This clone was picked up a small number of times. This same CDR3 is encoded by further DNA sequences in the sample. This chain links TRBV4-1 with TRBJ2-5; 9 bases fit TRBD2. V shed 1 base and J 5 bases; nucleotides not matched to a gene: 5. CDR3 length: 15 amino acids. Germline CDR1 MGHRA, CDR2 YSYEKL. CDR3 in amino acids: CASSQGGGGRETQYF. The DNA for the CDR3 is TGCGCCAGCAGCCAAGGCGGGGGGGGGCGGGAGACCCAGTACTTC.

The chain carries TRBV28 and TRBJ2-4; D is ambiguous. Looked up from germline, CDR1 is MDHEN and CDR2 is SYDVKM. Trimming took off 3 bases at V and 7 bases at J, with 4 bases between the two ends. The CDR3 runs 11 residues. CDR3 loop: CASSFGNIQYF. The CDR3 DNA follows: TGTGCCAGCAGTTTCGGGAACATTCAGTACTTC.

This chain links TRBV27 with TRBJ2-3; 10 bases line up with TRBD2. CDR1 and CDR2 from the germline V gene are MNHEY and SMNVEV (reference sequence). The ends lost 5 bases at V and 1 base at J; junction bases unmatched: 3. The length of the CDR3 is 15 residues. The CDR3 sequence is CASSIGLAGTDTQYF. For the CDR3, the DNA is TGTGCCAGCAGTATTGGACTAGCGGGCACAGATACGCAGTATTTT.